The TCR beta chain described here comes from a study of blood T cells in healthy people across ages. Findings of the study overall: When one million T cells were used, diversity estimates were thought to be underestimates. Per million T cells, TCR beta diversity dropped about linearly as age rose.

Together with a sample-barcoded 5' primer, a J-beta primer mix was included in a second PCR lasting roughly 6 to 12 cycles. At least 2.5 million CDR3-containing paired-end reads were obtained per sample. From the 5' RACE reads, TCRdb called clonotypes with MiXCR, one entry per CDR3 protein. The sample consists of 1.5 million to 2 million distinct CDR3 sequences, 25% to 30% of them appearing once. The CDR3 runs to 17 residues. Germline V CDR1 and CDR2: SGHDT, YYEEEE. With V trimmed by 2 bases and J by 2 bases, 9 bases remained unmatched. Per-sample yields of isolated PBMCs were at least 6 million. This clonotype was detected a few times. Antigen unknown.

The chain carries TRBV5-6 and TRBJ1-5, with 8 bases lining up with TRBD1. The sample taken for sequencing was blood. This TCR was sampled from a woman in her 30s in good health. CDR3 in DNA: TGTGCCAGCAGCTTACGCAGACAGGGGCAGGGCAATCAGCCCCAGCATTTT. It yields the protein CASSLRRQGQGNQPQHF.